The clone carrying this TCR beta chain was picked up a small number of times. Its matching antigen is unknown. TCRdb reprocessed the reads via MiXCR and lists one record per CDR3 protein. The repertoire holds approximately 110,000 distinct CDR3 sequences, with roughly 30% as singletons. The data derive from a study of T cell repertoires in cytomegalovirus infection. The wider study: The authors relied on CMV epitopes, both recently identified HLA-C-restricted and well-studied HLA-B-restricted. Both CMV infection and a matching HLA type were indicated by public TCR beta signatures. Study-level points and caveats: Cumulative frequency of public TCR beta families picked out carriers of CMV plus the relevant HLA. In two of eight donors, the top clonotype was HLA-C-restricted CMV-specific.

This CDR3 contains 15 residues. With 1 base clipped from V and 4 bases from J, the junction kept 3 bases outside the gene matches. The V gene's germline CDR1 is MGHRA and CDR2 YSYEKL. The receptor was isolated from a human donor in good health (CMV status not recorded). Some clones in this sample may be carry-over from other donors' samples. Specimen: CD8+ T cells from cultured PBMCs, collected from culture after CMV antigen stimulation. The gene calls are TRBV4-1 and TRBJ2-3, with TRBD2 identical over 9 bases. The CDR3 nucleotides read TGCGCCAGCAGCCAAGCGGGACTAGCTTCAGATACGCAGTATTTT. Protein sequence: CASSQAGLASDTQYF.